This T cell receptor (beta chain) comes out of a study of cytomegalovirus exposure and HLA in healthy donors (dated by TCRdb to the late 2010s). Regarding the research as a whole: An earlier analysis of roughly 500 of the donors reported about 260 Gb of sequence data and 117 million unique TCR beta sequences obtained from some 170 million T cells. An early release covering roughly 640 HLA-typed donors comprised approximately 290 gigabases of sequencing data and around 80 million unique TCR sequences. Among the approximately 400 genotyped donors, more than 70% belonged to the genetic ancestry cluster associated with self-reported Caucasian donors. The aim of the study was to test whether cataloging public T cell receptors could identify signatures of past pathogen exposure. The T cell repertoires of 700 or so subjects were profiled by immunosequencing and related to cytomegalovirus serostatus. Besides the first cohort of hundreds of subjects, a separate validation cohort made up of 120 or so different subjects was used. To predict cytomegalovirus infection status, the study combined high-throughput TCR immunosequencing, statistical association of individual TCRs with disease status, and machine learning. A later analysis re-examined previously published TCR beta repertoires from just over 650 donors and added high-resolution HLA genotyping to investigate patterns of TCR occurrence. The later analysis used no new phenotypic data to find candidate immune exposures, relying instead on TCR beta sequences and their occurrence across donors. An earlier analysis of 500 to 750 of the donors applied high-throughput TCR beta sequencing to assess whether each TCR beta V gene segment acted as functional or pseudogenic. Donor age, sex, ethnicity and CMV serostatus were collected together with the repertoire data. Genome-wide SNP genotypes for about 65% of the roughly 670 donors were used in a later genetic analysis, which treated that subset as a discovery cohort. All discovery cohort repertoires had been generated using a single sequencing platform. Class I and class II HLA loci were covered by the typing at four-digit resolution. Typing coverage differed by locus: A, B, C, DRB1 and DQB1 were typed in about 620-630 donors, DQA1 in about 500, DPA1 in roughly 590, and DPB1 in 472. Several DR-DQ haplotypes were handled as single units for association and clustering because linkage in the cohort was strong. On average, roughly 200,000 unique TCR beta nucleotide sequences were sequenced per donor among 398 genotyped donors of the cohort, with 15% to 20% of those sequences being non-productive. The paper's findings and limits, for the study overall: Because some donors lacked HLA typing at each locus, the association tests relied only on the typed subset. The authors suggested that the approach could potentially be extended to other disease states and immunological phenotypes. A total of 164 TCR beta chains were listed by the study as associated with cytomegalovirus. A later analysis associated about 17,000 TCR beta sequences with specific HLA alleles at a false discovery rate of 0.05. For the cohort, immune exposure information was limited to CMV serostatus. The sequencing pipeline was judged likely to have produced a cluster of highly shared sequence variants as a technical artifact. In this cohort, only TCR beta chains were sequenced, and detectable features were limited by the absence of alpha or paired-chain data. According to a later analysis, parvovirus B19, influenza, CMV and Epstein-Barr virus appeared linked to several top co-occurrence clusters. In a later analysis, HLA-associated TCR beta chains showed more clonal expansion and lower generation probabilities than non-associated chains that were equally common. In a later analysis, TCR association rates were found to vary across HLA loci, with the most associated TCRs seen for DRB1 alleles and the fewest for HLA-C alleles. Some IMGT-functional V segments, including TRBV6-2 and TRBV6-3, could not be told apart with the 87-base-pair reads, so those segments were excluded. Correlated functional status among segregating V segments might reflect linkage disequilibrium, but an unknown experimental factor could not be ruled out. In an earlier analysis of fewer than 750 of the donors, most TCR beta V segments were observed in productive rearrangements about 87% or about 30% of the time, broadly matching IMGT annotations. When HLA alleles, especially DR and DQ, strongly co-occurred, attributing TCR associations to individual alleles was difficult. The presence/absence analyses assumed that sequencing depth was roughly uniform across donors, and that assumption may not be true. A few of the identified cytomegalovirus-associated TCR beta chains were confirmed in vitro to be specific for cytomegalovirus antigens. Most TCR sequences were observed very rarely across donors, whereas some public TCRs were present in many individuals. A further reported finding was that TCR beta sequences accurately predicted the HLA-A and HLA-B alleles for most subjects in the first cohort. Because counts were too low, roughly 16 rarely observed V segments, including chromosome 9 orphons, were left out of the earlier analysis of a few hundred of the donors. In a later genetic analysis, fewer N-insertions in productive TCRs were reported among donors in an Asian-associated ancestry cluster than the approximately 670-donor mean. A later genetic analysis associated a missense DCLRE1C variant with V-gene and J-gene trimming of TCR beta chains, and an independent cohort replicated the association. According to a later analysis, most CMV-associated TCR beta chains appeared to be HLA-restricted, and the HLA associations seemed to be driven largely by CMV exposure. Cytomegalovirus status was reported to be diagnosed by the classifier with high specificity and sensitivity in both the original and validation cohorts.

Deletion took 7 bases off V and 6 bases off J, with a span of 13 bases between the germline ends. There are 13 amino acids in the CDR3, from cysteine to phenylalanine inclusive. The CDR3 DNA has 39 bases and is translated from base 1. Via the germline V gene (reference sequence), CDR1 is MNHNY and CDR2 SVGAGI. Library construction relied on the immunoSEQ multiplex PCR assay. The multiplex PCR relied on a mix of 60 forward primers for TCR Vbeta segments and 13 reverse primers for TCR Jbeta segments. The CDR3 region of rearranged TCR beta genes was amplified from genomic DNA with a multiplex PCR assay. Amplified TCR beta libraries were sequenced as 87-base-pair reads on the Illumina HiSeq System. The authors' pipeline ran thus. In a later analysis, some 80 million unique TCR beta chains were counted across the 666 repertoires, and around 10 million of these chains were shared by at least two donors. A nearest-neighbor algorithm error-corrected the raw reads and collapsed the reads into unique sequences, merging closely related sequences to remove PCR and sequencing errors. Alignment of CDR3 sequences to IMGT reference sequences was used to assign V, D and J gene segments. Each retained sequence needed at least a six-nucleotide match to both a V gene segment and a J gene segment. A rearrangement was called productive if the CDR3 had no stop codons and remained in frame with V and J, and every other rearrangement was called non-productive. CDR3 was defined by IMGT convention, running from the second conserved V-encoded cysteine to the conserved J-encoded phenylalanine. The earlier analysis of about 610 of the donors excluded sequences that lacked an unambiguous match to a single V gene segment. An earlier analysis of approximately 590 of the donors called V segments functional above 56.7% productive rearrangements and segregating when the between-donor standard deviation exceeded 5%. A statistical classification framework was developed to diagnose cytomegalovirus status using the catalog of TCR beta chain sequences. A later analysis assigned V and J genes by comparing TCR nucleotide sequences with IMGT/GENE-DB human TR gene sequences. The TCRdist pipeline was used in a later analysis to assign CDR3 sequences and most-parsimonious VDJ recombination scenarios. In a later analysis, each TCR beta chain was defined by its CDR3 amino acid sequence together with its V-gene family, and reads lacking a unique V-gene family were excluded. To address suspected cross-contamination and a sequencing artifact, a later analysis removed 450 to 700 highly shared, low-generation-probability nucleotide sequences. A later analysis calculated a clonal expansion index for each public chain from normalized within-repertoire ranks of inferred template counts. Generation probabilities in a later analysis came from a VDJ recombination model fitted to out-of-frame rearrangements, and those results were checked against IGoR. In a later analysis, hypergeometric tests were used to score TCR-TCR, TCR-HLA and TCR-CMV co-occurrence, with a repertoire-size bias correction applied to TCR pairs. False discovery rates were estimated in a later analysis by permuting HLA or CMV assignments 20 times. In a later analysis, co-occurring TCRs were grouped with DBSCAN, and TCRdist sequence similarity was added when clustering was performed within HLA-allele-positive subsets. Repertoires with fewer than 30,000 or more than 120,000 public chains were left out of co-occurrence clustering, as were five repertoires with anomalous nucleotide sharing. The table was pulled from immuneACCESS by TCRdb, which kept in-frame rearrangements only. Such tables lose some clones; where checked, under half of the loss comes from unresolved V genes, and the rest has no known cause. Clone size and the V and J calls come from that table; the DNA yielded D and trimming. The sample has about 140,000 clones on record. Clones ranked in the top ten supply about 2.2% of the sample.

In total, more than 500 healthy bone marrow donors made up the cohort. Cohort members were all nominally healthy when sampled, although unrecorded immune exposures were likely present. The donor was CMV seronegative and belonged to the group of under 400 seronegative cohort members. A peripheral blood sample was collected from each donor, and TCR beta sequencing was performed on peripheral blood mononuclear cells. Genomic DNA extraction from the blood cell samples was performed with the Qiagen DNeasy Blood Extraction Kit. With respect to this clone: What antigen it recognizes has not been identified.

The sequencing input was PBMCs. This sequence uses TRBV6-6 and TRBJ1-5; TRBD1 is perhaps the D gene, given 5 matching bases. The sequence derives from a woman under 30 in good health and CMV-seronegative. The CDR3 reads CASTQGMVQPQHF. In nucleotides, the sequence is TGTGCCAGCACGCAGGGCATGGTTCAGCCCCAGCATTTT.